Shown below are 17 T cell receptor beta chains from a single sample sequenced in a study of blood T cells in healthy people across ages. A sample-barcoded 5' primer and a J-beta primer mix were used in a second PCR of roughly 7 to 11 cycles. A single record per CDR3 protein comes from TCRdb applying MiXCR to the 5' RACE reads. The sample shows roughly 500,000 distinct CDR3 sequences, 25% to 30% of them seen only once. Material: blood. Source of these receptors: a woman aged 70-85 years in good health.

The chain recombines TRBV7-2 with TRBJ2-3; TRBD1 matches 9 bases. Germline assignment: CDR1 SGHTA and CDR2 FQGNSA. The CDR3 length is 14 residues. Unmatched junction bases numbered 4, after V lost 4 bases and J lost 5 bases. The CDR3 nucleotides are TGTGCCAGCAGCTGGGACAGGGCCGGAGATACGCAGTATTTT. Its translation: CASSWDRAGDTQYF.

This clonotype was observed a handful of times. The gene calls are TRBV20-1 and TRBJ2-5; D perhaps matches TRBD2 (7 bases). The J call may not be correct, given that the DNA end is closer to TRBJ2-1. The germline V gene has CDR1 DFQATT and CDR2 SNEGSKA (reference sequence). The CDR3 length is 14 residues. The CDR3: CSAMGGPLNNEQFF. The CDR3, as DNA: TGCAGTGCGATGGGGGGGCCTTTGAACAATGAGCAGTTCTTC.

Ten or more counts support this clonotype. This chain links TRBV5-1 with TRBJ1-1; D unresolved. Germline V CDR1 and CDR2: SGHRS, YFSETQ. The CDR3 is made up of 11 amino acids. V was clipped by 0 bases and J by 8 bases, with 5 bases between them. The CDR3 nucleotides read TGCGCCAGCAGCTTGGAGTCGGAAGCTTTCTTT. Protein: CASSLESEAFF.

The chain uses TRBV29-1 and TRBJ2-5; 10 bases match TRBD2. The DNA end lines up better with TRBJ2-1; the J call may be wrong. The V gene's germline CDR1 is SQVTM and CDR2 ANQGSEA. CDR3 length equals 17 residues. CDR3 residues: CSVEGGLGAGGSNEQFF. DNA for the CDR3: TGCAGCGTTGAAGGGGGTTTGGGAGCGGGAGGGAGCAATGAGCAGTTCTTC.

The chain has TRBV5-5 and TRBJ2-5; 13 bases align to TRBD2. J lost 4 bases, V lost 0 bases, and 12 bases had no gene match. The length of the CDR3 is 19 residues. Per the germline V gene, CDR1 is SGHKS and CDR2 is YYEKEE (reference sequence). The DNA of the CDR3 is TGTGCCAGCAGCTTGGGCCGACTAGCGGGGGGTACAATTCGAGAGACCCAGTACTTC. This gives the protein CASSLGRLAGGTIRETQYF.

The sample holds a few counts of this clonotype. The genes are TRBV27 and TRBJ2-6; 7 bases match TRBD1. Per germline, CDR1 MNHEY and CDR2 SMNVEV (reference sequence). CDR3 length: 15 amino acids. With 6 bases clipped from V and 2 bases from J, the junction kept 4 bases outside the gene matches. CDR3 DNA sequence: TGTGCCAGCAGACAGGGGAGAACTGGGGCCAACGTCCTGACTTTC. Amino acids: CASRQGRTGANVLTF.

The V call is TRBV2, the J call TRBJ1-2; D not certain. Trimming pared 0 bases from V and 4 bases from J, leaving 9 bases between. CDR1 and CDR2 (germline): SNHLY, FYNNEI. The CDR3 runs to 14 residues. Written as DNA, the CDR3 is TGTGCCAGCAGTGAAGCGTTAGGACTCTATGGCTACACCTTC. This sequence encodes CASSEALGLYGYTF.

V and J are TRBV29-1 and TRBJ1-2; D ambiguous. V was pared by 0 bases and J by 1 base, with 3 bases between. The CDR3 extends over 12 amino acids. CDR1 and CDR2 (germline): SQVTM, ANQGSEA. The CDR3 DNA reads TGCAGCGTTGAAGAGATTAACTATGGCTACACCTTC. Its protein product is CSVEEINYGYTF.

The CDR3 sequence: CATSRDTTYEQYF. DNA of the CDR3: TGTGCCACCAGCAGAGATACAACCTACGAGCAGTACTTC. The rearrangement joins TRBV15 to TRBJ2-7; D ambiguous. The V gene's germline CDR1 is LNHNV and CDR2 YYDKDF (reference sequence). Trimming removed 0 bases at V and 2 bases at J, with 5 bases between. This CDR3 is 13 amino acids long.

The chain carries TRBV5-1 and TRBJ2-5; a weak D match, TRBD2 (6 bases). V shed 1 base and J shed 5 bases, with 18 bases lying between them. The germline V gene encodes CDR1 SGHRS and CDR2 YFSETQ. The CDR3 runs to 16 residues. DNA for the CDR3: TGCGCCAGCAGCTTGTTGCCCGCCGGGGGAGAGGAGACCCAGTACTTC. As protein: CASSLLPAGGEETQYF.

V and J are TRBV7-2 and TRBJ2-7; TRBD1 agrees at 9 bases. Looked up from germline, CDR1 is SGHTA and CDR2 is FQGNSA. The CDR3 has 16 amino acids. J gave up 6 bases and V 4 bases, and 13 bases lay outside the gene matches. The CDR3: CASSSDFGTGISEQYF. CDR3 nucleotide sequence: TGTGCCAGCAGCTCGGATTTCGGGACAGGGATCAGCGAGCAGTACTTC.

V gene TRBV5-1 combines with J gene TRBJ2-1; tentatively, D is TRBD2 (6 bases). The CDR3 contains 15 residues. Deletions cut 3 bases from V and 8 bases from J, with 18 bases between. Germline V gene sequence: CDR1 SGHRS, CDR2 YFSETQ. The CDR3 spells CASSSRGFLEDEQFF. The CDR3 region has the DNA TGCGCCAGCAGCTCGCGGGGCTTCCTTGAGGATGAGCAGTTCTTC.

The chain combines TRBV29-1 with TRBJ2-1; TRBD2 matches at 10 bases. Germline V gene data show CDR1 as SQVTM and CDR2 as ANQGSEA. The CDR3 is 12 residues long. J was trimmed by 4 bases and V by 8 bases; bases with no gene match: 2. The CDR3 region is CSPTSGYNEQFF. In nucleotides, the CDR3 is TGCAGCCCGACTAGCGGGTACAATGAGCAGTTCTTC.

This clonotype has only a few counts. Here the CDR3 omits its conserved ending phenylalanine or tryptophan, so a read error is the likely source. The CDR3 coding sequence is TGTGCCAGCAGCCGAGGGACAGCTGAAGCTTTCCTT. This gives the protein CASSRGTAEAFL. The rearrangement links TRBV6-5 to TRBJ1-1; TRBD1 agrees at 7 bases. Germline CDR1 is MNHEY and CDR2 is SVGAGI. The CDR3 totals 12 residues. With V trimmed by 6 bases and J by 6 bases, 4 bases remained unmatched.

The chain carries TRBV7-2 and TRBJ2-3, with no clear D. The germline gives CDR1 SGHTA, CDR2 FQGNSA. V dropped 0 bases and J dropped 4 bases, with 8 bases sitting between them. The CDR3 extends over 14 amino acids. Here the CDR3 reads CASSLALVADTQYF. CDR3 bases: TGTGCCAGCAGCTTAGCTTTGGTAGCAGATACGCAGTATTTT.

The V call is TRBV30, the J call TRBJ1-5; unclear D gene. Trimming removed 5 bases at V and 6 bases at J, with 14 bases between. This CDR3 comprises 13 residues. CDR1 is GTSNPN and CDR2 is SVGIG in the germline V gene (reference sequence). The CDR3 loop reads CAWSFSEGQPQHF. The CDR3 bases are TGTGCCTGGTCTTTCTCCGAGGGTCAGCCCCAGCATTTT.

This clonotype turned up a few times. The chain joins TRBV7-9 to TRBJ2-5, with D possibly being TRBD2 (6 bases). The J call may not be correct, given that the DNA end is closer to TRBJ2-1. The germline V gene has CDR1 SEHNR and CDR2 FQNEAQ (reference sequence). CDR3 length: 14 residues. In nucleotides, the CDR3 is TGTGCCAGCAGCTTATTGGGGACTGGGCATGAGCAGTTCTTC. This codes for CASSLLGTGHEQFF.